Listed below are T cell receptor beta chains from one sample, sequenced in a study of blood T cell repertoires in COVID-19. The protocol was immunoSEQ multiplex PCR, while the TCRdb copy is restricted to in-frame clones and leaves out a portion. The profile shows 250,000 to 350,000 clones, about four fifths of them singletons. Sequenced input: peripheral blood. Source of these receptors: a human donor with COVID-19, enrolled during active disease. The donor label of this sample is uncertain. The CDR3 runs from the conserved cysteine through the conserved F or W. The order of the fields is D gene, J gene, clone size, V gene, CDR3 DNA, CDR3 protein. The D gene is left open where the match is weak. The size entry is marked missing in some rows and otherwise reads once, few, many or a size class.

>-|TRBJ2-1|few|TRBV11-2
TGTGCCAGCAGCCAGCGGGCGAGCTACAATGAGCAGTTCTTC
CASSQRASYNEQFF
>-|TRBJ2-1|-|TRBV12-3/TRBV12-4
TGTGCCAGCAGTTTAGTAGCGAACAATGAGCAGTTCTTC
CASSLVANNEQFF
>-|TRBJ1-4|-|TRBV7-9
TGTGCCAGCAGCTTAGACGCAGGTGAAAAACTGTTTTTT
CASSLDAGEKLFF
>-|TRBJ2-1|-|TRBV10-2
TGCGCCAGCAGTGAGTCGACTGTCCCGCAGTTCTTC
CASSESTVPQFF
>-|TRBJ2-7|-|TRBV30
TGTGCCTGGAGCAAATTAACCCGGGGCGAGCAGTACTTC
CAWSKLTRGEQYF
>-|TRBJ1-4|-|TRBV2
TGTGCCAGTCTCCGGGACAACCCAACTAATGAAAAACTGTTTTTT
CASLRDNPTNEKLFF
>-|TRBJ2-1|-|TRBV4-2
TGTGCCAGCAGCCAAGAGGAGACTAGTGGAAGTAATGAGCAGTTCTTC
CASSQEETSGSNEQFF
>TRBD1|TRBJ1-2|-|TRBV28
TGTGCCAGCAGACCGACAGGGGGCTATTATCGTGGCTACACCTTC
CASRPTGGYYRGYTF
>TRBD2|TRBJ2-5|-|TRBV5-4
TGTGCCAGCAGCCAGAGTTCCGGGAGGGCCCGTGAGACCCAGTACTTC
CASSQSSGRARETQYF
>-|TRBJ2-7|-|TRBV19
TGTGCCAGTAGTATTCAAAGGGTAGGGGCCTACGAGCAGTACTTC
CASSIQRVGAYEQYF
>-|TRBJ2-7|-|TRBV6-5
TGTGCCAGCACCCGGGGGATTGAGCAGTACTTC
CASTRGIEQYF
>-|TRBJ1-2|-|TRBV6-1
TGTGCCAGCAGTGTTGTGGCTAGTGGCAGCTCCTTGAATGGCTACACCTTC
CASSVVASGSSLNGYTF
>TRBD2|TRBJ2-1|-|TRBV19
TGTGCCAGTAGTAAACGGGAGGGTCTCGATGAGCAGTTCTTC
CASSKREGLDEQFF
>TRBD2|TRBJ2-7|-|TRBV14
TGTGCCAGCAGCACCCTAGCGGGAACGGTCTACGAGCAGTACTTC
CASSTLAGTVYEQYF
>-|TRBJ1-5|-|TRBV24-1
TGTGCCACCAGTGAAGGGGCGCAGCCCCAGCATTTT
CATSEGAQPQHF
>-|TRBJ1-1|-|TRBV29-1
TGCAGCGTCCAAGCGGCGGCCGGAGGCACTGAAGCTTTCTTT
CSVQAAAGGTEAFF
>-|TRBJ2-5|-|TRBV7-7
TGTGCTAGCAGCTTAGCTAGCGCCGAGACCCAGTACTTC
CASSLASAETQYF
>TRBD1|TRBJ1-1|once|TRBV5-1
TGCGCCAGCAGCTCTACAGGGGCAAGAGGCGCTGAAGCTTTCTTT
CASSSTGARGAEAFF
>-|TRBJ1-4|-|TRBV19
TGTGCCGTTATGGACAGTCTTAATGAAAAACTGTTTTTT
CAVMDSLNEKLFF
>-|TRBJ2-2|-|TRBV19
TGTGCCAGTAGTAACGTCGCAGATACCGGGGAGCTGTTTTTT
CASSNVADTGELFF
>-|TRBJ2-7|-|TRBV7-9
TGTGCCAGCAGCTTAGTTTACTCGAGTTACGAGCAGTACTTC
CASSLVYSSYEQYF
>TRBD1|TRBJ1-2|-|TRBV27
TGTGCCAGCATGCCTAGGACAGGTACGATCTATGGCTACACCTTC
CASMPRTGTIYGYTF
>-|TRBJ2-1|-|TRBV30
TGTGCCTGGGAGCAGGGGCCCTACAATGAGCAGTTCTTC
CAWEQGPYNEQFF
>TRBD2|TRBJ2-3|-|TRBV5-4
TGTGCCAGCAGCTTGGACAGCGGGAGGGCATCAGATACGCAGTATTTT
CASSLDSGRASDTQYF
>-|TRBJ1-1|-|TRBV5-1
TGCGCCAGCAGCTTGGGGGCATACATGAACACTGAAGCTTTCTTT
CASSLGAYMNTEAFF
>TRBD2|TRBJ2-1|-|TRBV5-6
TGTGCCAGCAGCCCCCAGGCAGGACTAGCGGGGCTCTACAATGAGCAGTTCTTC
CASSPQAGLAGLYNEQFF
>-|TRBJ1-2|few|TRBV12-3/TRBV12-4
TGTGCCAGCAGTTTAGGGCATTTCTATGGCTACACCTTC
CASSLGHFYGYTF
>-|TRBJ2-1|-|TRBV30
TGTGCCTGGAATAAACTAGATTATGAGCAGTTCTTC
CAWNKLDYEQFF
>TRBD1|TRBJ1-2|once|TRBV5-4
TGTGCCAGCAGCTTCCCGTTGACAGGGGGGGGCGGCTACACCTTC
CASSFPLTGGGGYTF
>-|TRBJ1-1|-|TRBV7-2
TGTGCCAGCAGCGAACCGGGTCTATTAAACACTGAAGCTTTCTTT
CASSEPGLLNTEAFF
>-|TRBJ2-1|-|TRBV28
TGTGCCAGCAGTTCCGGGTCAGCGGGCCCTGGCTTTAATGAGCAGTTCTTC
CASSSGSAGPGFNEQFF
>-|TRBJ1-5|-|TRBV6-5
TGTGCCACCAAAGGGGAGGGGGGAGCCAATCAGCCCCAGCATTTT
CATKGEGGANQPQHF
>-|TRBJ2-3|-|TRBV5-4
TGTGCCAGCAGTATATTATCAGATACGCAGTATTTT
CASSILSDTQYF
>TRBD2|TRBJ2-7|few|TRBV7-6
TGTGCCAGCAGGAACCAAGAGGGGACTAGCGGCGAGCAGTACTTC
CASRNQEGTSGEQYF
>TRBD1|TRBJ1-1|-|TRBV18
TGTGCCAGCCGAGAGGGGACAGGGGGCATGAACACTGAAGCTTTCTTT
CASREGTGGMNTEAFF
>TRBD2|TRBJ2-2|-|TRBV7-6
TGTGCCAGCAGCTCGGGACTAGATCAGAGCACCGGGGAGCTGTTTTTT
CASSSGLDQSTGELFF
>-|TRBJ2-5|-|TRBV4-3
TGCGCCAGCAGCCAAGGAAGAGGCGCCACCCAAGAGACCCAGTACTTC
CASSQGRGATQETQYF
>TRBD1|TRBJ2-1|-|TRBV3-1/TRBV3-2
TGTGCCAGCAGCCAAGGCAGGGGGCTGGACAATGAGCAGTTCTTC
CASSQGRGLDNEQFF
>TRBD1|TRBJ1-5|-|TRBV5-4
TGTGCCAGCAGCCCGACAGGGGGTAGAAGCAATCAGCCCCAGCATTTT
CASSPTGGRSNQPQHF
>TRBD1|TRBJ1-5|-|TRBV5-6
TGTGCCAGCAGCACCGGGACAGCAGCAATCAATCAGCCCCAGCATTTT
CASSTGTAAINQPQHF
>-|TRBJ2-5|-|TRBV6-5
TGTGCCAGCACAGGACAGCCGGAGACCCAGTACTTC
CASTGQPETQYF
>-|TRBJ2-3|-|TRBV7-2
TGTGCCAGCAGCTTAGACAGATATACGCAGTATTTT
CASSLDRYTQYF
>TRBD2|TRBJ2-7|-|TRBV28
TGTGCCAGCAGTTCCTCCGGGACTAGCGTATACGAGCAGTACTTC
CASSSSGTSVYEQYF
>TRBD2|TRBJ2-3|-|TRBV3-1/TRBV3-2
TGTGCCAGCAGCCTGCCTAGCGGGAGCTCTACAGATACGCAGTATTTT
CASSLPSGSSTDTQYF
>-|TRBJ2-1|-|TRBV5-1
TGCGCCAGCAGCTTGGCCGTCTCAGCCTACAATGAGCAGTTCTTC
CASSLAVSAYNEQFF
>TRBD2|TRBJ2-5|-|TRBV4-1
TGCGCCAGCAGCCAAGCCCGGACTAGCGGGGTGGAGACCCAGTACTTC
CASSQARTSGVETQYF
>TRBD1|TRBJ1-1|-|TRBV2
TGTGCCAGCAGTGAACGCCAGGACAGGGGGTCTGAAGCTTTCTTT
CASSERQDRGSEAFF
>TRBD2|TRBJ2-5|-|TRBV29-1
TGCAGCGTTGCTGCGGGAGGTCAAGAGACCCAGTACTTC
CSVAAGGQETQYF
>TRBD1|TRBJ1-2|-|TRBV6-5
TGTGCCAGCAGTTGGGACAGGAGGGACTATGGCTACACCTTC
CASSWDRRDYGYTF
>TRBD1|TRBJ2-3|few|TRBV24-1
TGTGCCACCAGTGATTTGGCCAGGGGGCGCGCAGATACGCAGTATTTT
CATSDLARGRADTQYF